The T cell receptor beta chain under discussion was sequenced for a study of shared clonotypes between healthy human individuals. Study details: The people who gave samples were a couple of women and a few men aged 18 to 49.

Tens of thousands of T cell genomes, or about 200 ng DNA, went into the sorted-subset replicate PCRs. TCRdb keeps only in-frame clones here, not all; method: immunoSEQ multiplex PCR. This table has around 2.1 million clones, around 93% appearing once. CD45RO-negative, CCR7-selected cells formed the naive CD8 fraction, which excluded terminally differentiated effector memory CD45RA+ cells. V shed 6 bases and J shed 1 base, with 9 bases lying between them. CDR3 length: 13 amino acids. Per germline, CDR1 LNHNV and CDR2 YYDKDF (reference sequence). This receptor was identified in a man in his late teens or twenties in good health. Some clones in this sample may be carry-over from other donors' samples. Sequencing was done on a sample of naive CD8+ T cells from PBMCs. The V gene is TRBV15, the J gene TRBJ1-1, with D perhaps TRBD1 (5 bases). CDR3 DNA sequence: TGTGCCACCAGAGATACAGGGAACACTGAAGCTTTCTTT. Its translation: CATRDTGNTEAFF.